The table lists the clone carrying this T cell receptor (beta chain) with a few counts. This record belongs to a study of T-cell memory formation after mild COVID-19. This CDR3 region has 15 residues. The V end was cut by 5 bases, the J end by 1 base, with 14 bases between. TCRdb re-derived calls from the 5' RACE reads in MiXCR, one entry per CDR3 protein. The sample yields approximately 240,000 distinct CDR3 sequences, about a sixth seen once. The sequenced sample consisted of PBMCs or a T cell subset sorted from them (not recorded which). The chain links TRBV12-3 or TRBV12-4 to TRBJ2-5; D is undetermined. This clonotype was obtained from a man aged 18 to 29 who had mild COVID-19 (a few samples of this study predate the infection). Cell type and time point are not known. CDR3 amino acids: CASSPGWLVQETQYF. DNA for the CDR3: TGTGCCAGCAGTCCCGGTTGGCTAGTCCAAGAGACCCAGTACTTC.